A single sample gave rise to the 4 T cell receptor beta chains below, sequenced in a study of CD8 T cells in Susac syndrome. RNA, at about 0.45 to 1 ug, was reverse transcribed with random hexamers. TCRdb re-called the immunoSEQ multiplex PCR reads with MiXCR, one entry per CDR3 protein. The table lists 100,000 to 150,000 distinct CDR3 sequences, about 94% of them singletons. The material sequenced was CD8+ T cells from PBMCs. These receptors were taken from a human donor with Susac syndrome.

The genes are TRBV7-9 and TRBJ2-7; tentatively, D is TRBD2 (5 bases). Trimming shortened V by 6 bases and J by 3 bases, and 9 bases separated the two germline ends. Germline CDR1 is SEHNR and CDR2 is FQNEAQ (reference sequence). CDR3 length: 12 amino acids. This CDR3 is CASSPRGYEQYF. CDR3 DNA sequence: TGTGCCAGCAGTCCCCGGGGCTACGAGCAGTACTTC.

The CDR3 nucleotides read TGTGCCAGCAGCGTATCGGGGGGATTTGATTCACCCCTCCACTTT. Translated, it gives CASSVSGGFDSPLHF. The chain links TRBV9 to TRBJ1-6; D is perhaps TRBD1 (5 bases). Germline loops: CDR1 SGDLS, CDR2 YYNGEE. The CDR3 extends over 15 amino acids. V lost 1 base to trimming and J lost 8 bases, with 13 bases between them.

The chain has TRBV19 and TRBJ2-7; TRBD1 aligns across 8 bases. The J segment lost 3 bases and the V segment lost 4 bases, leaving 2 bases of the junction unmatched. Germline lookup yields CDR1 LNHDA and CDR2 SQIVND (reference sequence). The CDR3 is 13 residues long. The CDR3 DNA follows: TGTGCCAGTAGTACCGGGACAGGCTACGAGCAGTACTTC. Translating it yields CASSTGTGYEQYF.

The rearrangement joins TRBV30 to TRBJ2-2; 9 positions match TRBD1. V shed 2 bases and J 8 bases; nucleotides not matched to a gene: 9. In germline, CDR1 is GTSNPN, CDR2 SVGIG (reference sequence). The CDR3 spans 15 residues. The CDR3: CAWSLGDRDSGELFF. CDR3 DNA: TGTGCCTGGAGTCTCGGGGACAGGGATTCTGGGGAGCTGTTTTTT.